The 32 T cell receptor beta chains presented below share a single source sample, sequenced in a study of blood T cell repertoires in COVID-19. Some clones are missing from TCRdb's copy, which holds only in-frame ones; the method was immunoSEQ multiplex PCR. The sample contains approximately 250,000 clones, approximately 81% of which appear only once. Sequencing used peripheral blood. The receptor source for this set is a man aged 55 to 70 with acute or convalescent COVID-19.

The chain is built from TRBV10-3 and TRBJ2-2; 12 positions match TRBD2. Germline CDR1 ENHRY, CDR2 SYGVKD. The ends lost 0 bases at V and 6 bases at J; junction bases unmatched: 2. The CDR3 extends over 16 amino acids. Here the CDR3 DNA reads TGTGCCATCAGTGAGTCAGGACTAGCGGGACCCGGGGAGCTGTTTTTT. Protein sequence: CAISESGLAGPGELFF.

This chain joins TRBV28 and TRBJ2-3, with a possible D match to TRBD2 (5 bases). The CDR3 length is 15 residues. V was clipped by 2 bases and J by 4 bases, with 13 bases between them. CDR1 is MDHEN, CDR2 SYDVKM, per germline. The DNA for the CDR3 is TGTGCCAGCAGTTTAGAGGACCAGAGGGCAGATACGCAGTATTTT. Protein product: CASSLEDQRADTQYF.

The chain is built from TRBV9 and TRBJ2-3; a weak D match, TRBD2 (6 bases). The germline gives CDR1 SGDLS, CDR2 YYNGEE. The CDR3 loop spans 14 amino acids. Trimming left V 4 bases short and J 1 base short, with 10 bases between. The CDR3: CASSSWGGTDTQYF. DNA of the CDR3: TGTGCCAGCAGCTCGTGGGGGGGCACAGATACGCAGTATTTT. The whole variable domain, filled in from reference TRBV9 and TRBJ2-3, reads DSGVTQTPKHLITATGQRVTLRCSPRSGDLSVYWYQQSLDQGLQFLIQYYNGEERAKGNILERFSAQQFPDLHSELNLSSLELGDSALYFCASSSWGGTDTQYFGPGTRLTVL.

The chain recombines TRBV7-6 with TRBJ2-2; TRBD2 aligns across 10 bases. In germline, CDR1 is SGHVS, CDR2 FNYEAQ. There are 19 residues in the CDR3. V dropped 5 bases and J dropped 1; count of bases not matched to a gene: 13. The CDR3 loop reads CASSKSLYGLAENTGELFF. The CDR3 DNA follows: TGTGCCAGCAGCAAATCCCTCTACGGACTAGCGGAGAACACCGGGGAGCTGTTTTTT.

V is TRBV30 and J is TRBJ2-7; the D is unclear. The V end lost 1 base, the J end lost 4 bases, and 8 bases lay between the germline ends. Germline V gene data show CDR1 as GTSNPN and CDR2 as SVGIG (reference sequence). The CDR3 length is 12 residues. The CDR3 DNA reads as TGTGCCTGGAGTGGACTGTTTTACGAGCAGTACTTC. This encodes CAWSGLFYEQYF.

This clone has just one count. This chain connects TRBV11-2 to TRBJ2-1; TRBD1 matches at 10 bases. The germline V gene has CDR1 SGHAT and CDR2 FQNNGV. The V segment lost 0 bases and the J segment 2 bases; nucleotides outside the gene matches: 13. This CDR3 comprises 20 residues. The CDR3, as DNA: TGTGCCAGCAGCTTAGACGGGGTAGGGACAGGGGCTCTCGCCTACAATGAGCAGTTCTTC. The encoded protein is CASSLDGVGTGALAYNEQFF.

V usage is TRBV12-3 or TRBV12-4 and J usage is TRBJ1-1; D gene unclear. This CDR3 region has 12 residues. The V and J ends lost 6 bases and 6 bases respectively, with 11 bases between them. The DNA for the CDR3 is TGTGCCAGCAGCCTAGCGGGTCCTGAAGCTTTCTTT. Its translation: CASSLAGPEAFF.

The chain combines TRBV10-3 with TRBJ1-2; the D is unclear. Germline CDR1 ENHRY, CDR2 SYGVKD. The CDR3 runs 12 residues. Trimming removed 3 bases at V and 4 bases at J, with 6 bases between. Here the CDR3 reads CAISDHSYGYTF. CDR3 nucleotides: TGTGCCATCAGTGATCATTCCTATGGCTACACCTTC.

This clone has a single count. The chain combines TRBV29-1 with TRBJ2-7; possibly TRBD1 for D (6 bases). This CDR3 spans 13 amino acids. CDR1 SQVTM and CDR2 ANQGSEA come from the germline V gene. V lost 7 bases and J 6 bases, leaving 19 bases between the germline ends. CDR3 residues: CSAGGPQGSEQYF. The DNA of the CDR3 is TGCAGCGCTGGAGGCCCACAGGGTAGCGAGCAGTACTTC.

J is TRBJ2-5 and V is TRBV5-1, with TRBD1 matching 7 bases. There are 13 residues in the CDR3. Germline loops: CDR1 SGHRS, CDR2 YFSETQ. J gave up 10 bases and V 0 bases, and 6 bases lay outside the gene matches. CDR3 bases: TGCGCCAGCAGCTTGGTGGTCTCAGGGGGCCAGTACTTC. Its translation is CASSLVVSGGQYF.

V usage is TRBV6-5 and J usage is TRBJ2-7; TRBD1 agrees at 7 bases. The CDR3 covers 13 residues. Germline V gene data show CDR1 as MNHEY and CDR2 as SVGAGI. J gave up 5 bases and V 7 bases, and 8 bases lay outside the gene matches. CDR3 sequence: CASTTGVRDEQYF. The CDR3 DNA is TGTGCCAGCACCACAGGGGTTAGGGACGAGCAGTACTTC.

The chain is built from TRBV3-1 (or the pseudogene TRBV3-2) and TRBJ1-1, with 10 bases matching TRBD1. The V gene end was trimmed by 6 bases and the J gene end by 8 bases; junction bases not matched to a gene: 3. From germline, CDR1 is LGHDT and CDR2 YNNKEL (reference sequence). There are 12 residues in the CDR3. The CDR3 bases are TGTGCCAGCAGGCGGACAGGGGGAGAAGCTTTCTTT. The encoded protein is CASRRTGGEAFF.

This sequence joins TRBV19 and TRBJ1-2, with unresolved D. There are 15 residues in the CDR3. Deletions cut 6 bases from V and 3 bases from J, with 17 bases between. Germline loops: CDR1 LNHDA, CDR2 SQIVND (reference sequence). This CDR3 reads CASSHPPTAYYGYTF. Here the CDR3 DNA reads TGTGCCAGTAGCCACCCACCTACAGCCTACTATGGCTACACCTTC.

The chain recombines TRBV19 with TRBJ2-3; tentatively, D is TRBD2 (5 bases). V was pared by 3 bases and J by 7 bases, with 11 bases between. Germline assignment: CDR1 LNHDA and CDR2 SQIVND (reference sequence). The CDR3 sequence is 13 residues long. The DNA for the CDR3 is TGTGCCAGTAGTATGGTTACGGGAAATACGCAGTATTTT. Protein product: CASSMVTGNTQYF.

The rearrangement joins TRBV2 to TRBJ2-1; a possible D gene is TRBD1 (5 bases). The CDR3 extends over 13 amino acids. Germline CDR1 is SNHLY and CDR2 is FYNNEI. The V and J ends lost 3 bases and 10 bases respectively, with 13 bases between them. The DNA of the CDR3 is TGTGCCAGCAGTGAGGAAGGGGTAGACGAGCAGTTCTTC. Translation: CASSEEGVDEQFF.

J is TRBJ1-2 and V is TRBV5-6; TRBD1 aligns across 8 bases. Germline CDR1 SGHDT, CDR2 YYEEEE. The V and J ends lost 4 bases and 0 bases, in that order; junction bases with no gene match: 8. The CDR3 runs to 16 residues. CDR3 coding DNA: TGTGCCAGCAGCAAAGGATGGACAGGGACTAACTATGGCTACACCTTC. Amino acids: CASSKGWTGTNYGYTF. Together with reference TRBV5-6 and TRBJ1-2, the CDR3 gives the full variable domain: DAGVTQSPTHLIKTRGQQVTLRCSPKSGHDTVSWYQQALGQGPQFIFQYYEEEERQRGNFPDRFSGHQFPNYSSELNVNALLLGDSALYLCASSKGWTGTNYGYTFGSGTRLTVV.

The chain is built from TRBV6-5 and TRBJ1-2; 7 nucleotides agree with TRBD1. Germline lookup yields CDR1 MNHEY and CDR2 SVGAGI. The CDR3 length is 14 residues. J gave up 4 bases and V 8 bases, and 10 bases lay outside the gene matches. CDR3 sequence reads: CASSGGGGSYGYTF. DNA of the CDR3: TGTGCCAGCTCAGGGGGTGGGGGGAGCTATGGCTACACCTTC.

The chain links TRBV30 to TRBJ1-4, with a weak D call TRBD1 (6 bases). Looked up from germline, CDR1 is GTSNPN and CDR2 is SVGIG (reference sequence). The CDR3 is 13 residues long. V lost 0 bases to trimming and J lost 11 bases, with 13 bases between them. This chain's CDR3 is CAWSVPGARKLFF. The CDR3 DNA is TGTGCCTGGAGTGTACCAGGGGCCAGGAAACTGTTTTTT. Full variable domain (rest looked up from reference TRBV30 and TRBJ1-4): SQTIHQWPATLVQPVGSPLSLECTVEGTSNPNLYWYRQAAGRGLQLLFYSVGIGQISSEVPQNLSASRPQDRQFILSSKKLLLSDSGFYLCAWSVPGARKLFFGSGTQLSVL.

In its sample, this clone was seen a few times. The chain has TRBV2 and TRBJ1-1; the D is unclear. CDR1 and CDR2 (germline): SNHLY, FYNNEI. The V gene lost 5 bases and the J gene lost 0 bases, with 7 bases spanning the gap. The CDR3 is made up of 13 amino acids. This CDR3 reads CASSPSLNTEAFF. CDR3 DNA: TGTGCCAGCAGTCCTTCCCTGAACACTGAAGCTTTCTTT.

This clone occurred once. The CDR3: CAWSGGQGQETQYF. DNA of the CDR3: TGTGCCTGGAGCGGAGGACAGGGCCAAGAGACCCAGTACTTC. The chain uses TRBV30 and TRBJ2-5; 8 bases map to TRBD1. Germline V gives CDR1 GTSNPN, CDR2 SVGIG (reference sequence). The CDR3 is made up of 14 amino acids. After removal of 3 bases from V and 1 base from J, the junction contained 4 bases not matched to a gene. Full variable domain (outside the CDR3, taken from reference TRBV30 and TRBJ2-5): SQTIHQWPATLVQPVGSPLSLECTVEGTSNPNLYWYRQAAGRGLQLLFYSVGIGQISSEVPQNLSASRPQDRQFILSSKKLLLSDSGFYLCAWSGGQGQETQYFGPGTRLLVL.

This chain connects TRBV7-3 to TRBJ2-2; tentative D call: TRBD2 (5 bases). Germline V gene lookup returns CDR1 SGHTA and CDR2 FQGTGA. The V end was cut by 5 bases, the J end by 6 bases, with 13 bases between. This CDR3 has 14 residues. CDR3 DNA sequence: TGTGCCAGCAGCCCCGGATTGGAGGCCGGGGAGCTGTTTTTT. This sequence encodes CASSPGLEAGELFF.

There are a few counts of this clone. The chain combines TRBV18 with TRBJ1-4; tentative D call: TRBD1 (5 bases). Per the germline V gene, CDR1 is KGHSH and CDR2 is LQKENI. CDR3 length equals 16 residues. Trimming cost V 4 bases and J 0 bases, with 12 bases left between them. The CDR3 loop is CASSLDITTTNEKLFF. The CDR3 DNA sequence: TGTGCCAGCTCACTGGACATAACTACAACTAATGAAAAACTGTTTTTT. Full variable domain (remainder filled in from reference TRBV18 and TRBJ1-4): NAGVMQNPRHLVRRRGQEARLRCSPMKGHSHVYWYRQLPEEGLKFMVYLQKENIIDESGMPKERFSAEFPKEGPSILRIQQVVRGDSAAYFCASSLDITTTNEKLFFGSGTQLSVL.

This chain links TRBV29-1 with TRBJ2-5; D is unclear. Germline V CDR1 and CDR2: SQVTM, ANQGSEA. Trimming cost V 2 bases and J 7 bases, with 14 bases left between them. The CDR3 totals 13 residues. CDR3 region: CSVEPTGAGTQYF. The CDR3 bases are TGCAGCGTTGAACCTACTGGAGCCGGGACCCAGTACTTC.

V usage is TRBV2 and J usage is TRBJ1-4, with TRBD1 matching 8 bases. CDR3 length: 17 residues. Per germline, CDR1 SNHLY and CDR2 FYNNEI. V trimming: 7 bases; J trimming: 1 base; junction bases outside the gene matches: 11. The CDR3 sequence: CASTQGAIIRTNEKLFF. CDR3 nucleotides: TGTGCCAGCACCCAGGGGGCGATCATCCGAACTAATGAAAAACTGTTTTTT.

This clone was detected a few times. The chain has TRBV9 and TRBJ2-1; 7 nucleotides agree with TRBD2. Per the germline V gene, CDR1 is SGDLS and CDR2 is YYNGEE. The CDR3 totals 15 residues. Trimming took 0 bases from V and 6 from J; bases not matched to a gene: 6. CDR3 coding DNA: TGTGCCAGCAGCGTAGACGCGGGAGCGGGCAATGAGCAGTTCTTC. Translation gives CASSVDAGAGNEQFF.

This chain joins TRBV2 and TRBJ2-5; TRBD2 aligns across 16 bases. After removal of 8 bases from V and 5 bases from J, the junction contained 5 bases not matched to a gene. The CDR3 is 15 amino acids. Germline CDR1 SNHLY, CDR2 FYNNEI. In DNA, the CDR3 is TGTGCCAGCGGGACTAGCGGGGGGGCCTGGGAGACCCAGTACTTC. Translated, it gives CASGTSGGAWETQYF.

The chain's CDR3 is CASSYSRTGLSGANVLTF. CDR3 coding DNA: TGTGCCAGCAGTTACTCGAGGACAGGACTCTCTGGGGCCAACGTCCTGACTTTC. The chain employs TRBV6-2 or TRBV6-3 and TRBJ2-6, with TRBD1 matching 7 bases. Unmatched junction bases numbered 5, after V lost 0 bases and J lost 0 bases. Per the germline V gene, CDR1 is MNHEY and CDR2 is SVGEGT. The CDR3 has 18 amino acids.

The chain links TRBV19 to TRBJ2-3; the match to TRBD2 covers 10 bases. J was trimmed by 5 bases and V by 3 bases; bases with no gene match: 8. Germline V gene lookup returns CDR1 LNHDA and CDR2 SQIVND (reference sequence). The CDR3 sequence is 16 residues long. For the CDR3, the DNA is TGTGCCAGTAGTATGGGAGCGGGGGGGCCAATAGATACGCAGTATTTT. Translated, it gives CASSMGAGGPIDTQYF.

This rearrangement joins TRBV6-5 to TRBJ1-1, with D maybe TRBD1 (6 bases). The V end was cut by 6 bases, the J end by 4 bases, with 12 bases between. The CDR3 runs 13 residues. CDR1 MNHEY and CDR2 SVGAGI come from the germline V gene. The CDR3 region is CASRRGRGTEAFF. DNA for the CDR3: TGTGCCAGCAGGCGGGGGCGCGGCACTGAAGCTTTCTTT.

Of note for this clone: Other DNA sequences in the same sample also yield this CDR3. The V and J genes are TRBV7-2 and TRBJ2-1; 11 nucleotides line up with TRBD2. Germline CDR1 reads SGHTA; CDR2 reads FQGNSA. CDR3 size: 15 residues. With V trimmed by 1 base and J by 7 bases, 3 bases remained unmatched. CDR3 DNA: TGTGCCAGCAGCTTAGTTAGCGGGGGGGCGAATGAGCAGTTCTTC. This gives the protein CASSLVSGGANEQFF.

V is TRBV18 and J is TRBJ2-1, with TRBD1 matching over 10 bases. CDR1 is KGHSH, CDR2 LQKENI, per germline. The trim removed 4 bases at V and 1 base at J, leaving 1 base unmatched. The CDR3 consists of 15 residues. The DNA of the CDR3 is TGTGCCAGCTCACTGGACAGGGGGTCCTACAATGAGCAGTTCTTC. Translated: CASSLDRGSYNEQFF.

The chain joins TRBV28 to TRBJ1-5; D is unclear. CDR1 is MDHEN and CDR2 is SYDVKM in the germline V gene. The CDR3 contains 15 residues. V was trimmed by 6 bases and J by 7 bases, leaving 19 bases between them. In DNA, the CDR3 is TGTGCCAGCAGGGGGAGGACGGCACAAGGGCAGCCCCAGCATTTT. Amino acid sequence: CASRGRTAQGQPQHF. Using reference TRBV28 and TRBJ1-5 for the parts outside the CDR3, the full variable domain is DVKVTQSSRYLVKRTGEKVFLECVQDMDHENMFWYRQDPGLGLRLIYFSYDVKMKEKGDIPEGYSVSREKKERFSLILESASTNQTSMYLCASRGRTAQGQPQHFGDGTRLSIL.